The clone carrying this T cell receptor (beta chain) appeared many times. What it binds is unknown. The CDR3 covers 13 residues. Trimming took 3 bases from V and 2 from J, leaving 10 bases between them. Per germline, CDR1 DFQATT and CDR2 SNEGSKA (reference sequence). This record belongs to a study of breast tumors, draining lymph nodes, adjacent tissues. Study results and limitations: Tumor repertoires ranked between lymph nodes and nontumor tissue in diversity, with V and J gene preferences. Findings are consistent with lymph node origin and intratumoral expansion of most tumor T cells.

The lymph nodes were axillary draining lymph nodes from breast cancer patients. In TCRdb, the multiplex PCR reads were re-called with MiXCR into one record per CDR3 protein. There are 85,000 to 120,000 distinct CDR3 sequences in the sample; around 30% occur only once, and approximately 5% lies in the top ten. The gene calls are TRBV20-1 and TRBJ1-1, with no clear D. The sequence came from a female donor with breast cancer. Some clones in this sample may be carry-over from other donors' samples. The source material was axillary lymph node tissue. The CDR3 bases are TGCAGTGCTAGGTCGCAGGCCAACACTGAAGCTTTCTTT. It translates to CSARSQANTEAFF.